This T cell receptor beta chain was found in a study of beta chain features in type 1 diabetes. Overall study: Regarding age, gender and cell yields, patients proved similar to healthy donors.

Study findings and constraints: Shortening that was moderate but significant affected the TCRB CDR3s of Type 1 diabetes patients in all four CD4+ subsets.

Germline-derived CDR1 and CDR2 are SGDLS and YYNGEE. The CDR3 extends over 13 amino acids. A word on this clone: Its specificity is unknown.

Expressed TCRB transcripts were sequenced after all isolated RNA was converted to cDNA. TCRdb's copy holds only in-frame clones and misses some; the assay was immunoSEQ multiplex PCR. This table holds tens of thousands of clones, around half found once. Via the markers CD45RO/CCR7/CD25/CD127/CD95/CD27, stem cell-like memory, regulatory, central memory and naive CD4+ cells were sorted. The V gene is TRBV9, the J gene TRBJ2-5; D ambiguous. The J call could be wrong; TRBJ2-7 is a better fit for the DNA end. The clonotype comes from a woman aged 40 to 50 with type 1 diabetes. The sample taken for sequencing was Tregs from blood. The CDR3 loop reads CASSVGPSYEQYF. The CDR3 nucleotides read TGTGCCAGCAGCGTAGGTCCTTCCTACGAGCAGTACTTC.